The sample holds a few counts of the clone carrying this T cell receptor beta chain. The antigen remains unidentified. The germline CDR1 and CDR2 sequences are SGHVS and FQNEAQ. V was pared by 1 base and J by 4 bases, with 13 bases between. The CDR3 runs to 16 residues. The sample originates from a study of T cell repertoires in cytomegalovirus infection. Study-level background: Matching HLA type, along with CMV infection, was indicated by public TCR beta signatures. Study-wide results and caveats: Identification of carriers of CMV plus the relevant HLA was achieved through cumulative public TCR beta family frequency. The ex vivo response was dominated by HLA-C-restricted CMV-specific TCR beta clonotypes.

One entry per CDR3 protein results from TCRdb running MiXCR on the reads. Of about 150,000 distinct CDR3 sequences in the sample, roughly 15% were seen once. The clonotype originates from a human donor in good health (CMV status not recorded). Some clones in this sample may be carry-over from other donors' samples. J is TRBJ2-2 and V is TRBV7-8; perhaps D is TRBD1 or TRBD2 (5 bases each). The sample was CD8+ T cells from PBMCs. CDR3 sequence: CASSLGLSGTTGELFF. The DNA for the CDR3 is TGTGCCAGCAGCTTAGGTCTGTCCGGGACCACCGGGGAGCTGTTTTTT.